Following are 28 T cell receptor beta chains from one sample sequenced in a study of shared clonotypes between healthy human individuals. Libraries were prepared by immunoSEQ multiplex PCR; TCRdb keeps only in-frame clonotypes and omits some of them. The repertoire includes over 2 million clones, 85% to 95% of them detected once, and roughly 0.13% sits in the top ten. The specimen was naive CD4+ T cells sorted from blood. Noted subset: CD45RA+ positively selected. The receptor set was obtained from a man aged 18 to 29 in good health.

V and J are TRBV6-5 and TRBJ2-3; D unclear. Germline values: CDR1 MNHEY, CDR2 SVGAGI. The CDR3 sequence is 14 residues long. V lost 6 bases to trimming and J lost 0 bases, with 10 bases between them. CDR3 sequence: CASSRHRSTDTQYF. CDR3 DNA: TGTGCCAGCAGCAGACATAGAAGCACAGATACGCAGTATTTT.

The chain employs TRBV7-8 and TRBJ2-1; TRBD1 matches at 10 bases. Germline trimming cut 5 bases from V and 5 bases from J; bases unmatched to any gene: 6. The CDR3 loop spans 15 amino acids. Germline V gene data show CDR1 as SGHVS and CDR2 as FQNEAQ. The CDR3 loop reads CASSARDRGNNEQFF. The CDR3 DNA sequence: TGTGCCAGCAGCGCCCGGGACAGGGGAAACAATGAGCAGTTCTTC.

This chain joins TRBV18 and TRBJ1-1; possible D gene TRBD1, 5 bases. The germline gives CDR1 KGHSH, CDR2 LQKENI. The germline V and J ends were trimmed by 0 bases and 5 bases, with 13 bases remaining between them. CDR3 length: 15 residues. The CDR3 reads CASSPPGRGETEAFF. The CDR3 bases are TGTGCCAGCTCACCACCGGGAAGGGGAGAAACTGAAGCTTTCTTT.

The V gene is TRBV7-9, the J gene TRBJ2-1; D not resolved. Between the trimmed V and J ends, which lost 1 base and 4 bases, there was a span of 8 bases. The CDR3 consists of 14 residues. Germline lookup yields CDR1 SEHNR and CDR2 FQNEAQ (reference sequence). The CDR3 DNA sequence: TGTGCCAGCAGCTTAGATTTTTCATACAATGAGCAGTTCTTC. It codes for CASSLDFSYNEQFF.

This chain joins TRBV5-6 and TRBJ2-7; D uncertain. Germline values: CDR1 SGHDT, CDR2 YYEEEE. Trimming took 4 bases from V and 2 from J, leaving 22 bases between them. The CDR3 contains 17 residues. Written as DNA, the CDR3 is TGTGCCAGCAGCCGGCTGGCCCTCTTACTCAAGACCTACGAGCAGTACTTC. Its protein product is CASSRLALLLKTYEQYF.

Concerning this clone: This sample includes further DNA sequences coding for the same CDR3. The J gene is TRBJ1-1, the V gene TRBV11-2; D uncertain. CDR1 and CDR2 (germline): SGHAT, FQNNGV. The CDR3 has 13 residues. Trimming removed 5 bases at V and 0 bases at J, with 7 bases between. CDR3 loop: CASSPRLNTEAFF. The CDR3 region has the DNA TGTGCCAGCAGCCCCCGGCTGAACACTGAAGCTTTCTTT. Drawing the rest from reference TRBV11-2 and TRBJ1-1, the complete variable domain is EAGVAQSPRYKIIEKRQSVAFWCNPISGHATLYWYQQILGQGPKLLIQFQNNGVVDDSQLPKDRFSAERLKGVDSTLKIQPAKLEDSAVYLCASSPRLNTEAFFGQGTRLTVV.

The V and J genes are TRBV4-1 and TRBJ2-7; 9 nucleotides agree with TRBD2. The CDR3 length is 17 residues. Germline values: CDR1 MGHRA, CDR2 YSYEKL. With 2 bases clipped from V and 0 bases from J, the junction kept 8 bases outside the gene matches. The CDR3 reads CASSQRGSGGLSYEQYF. CDR3 sequence (DNA): TGCGCCAGCAGCCAAAGGGGTAGCGGGGGACTCTCCTACGAGCAGTACTTC.

This clone was recorded once. V and J are TRBV27 and TRBJ1-5, with 7 bases matching TRBD1. With 5 bases clipped from V and 7 bases from J, the junction kept 8 bases outside the gene matches. Germline values: CDR1 MNHEY, CDR2 SMNVEV (reference sequence). CDR3 length equals 14 residues. The CDR3, as DNA: TGTGCCAGCAGTCGACAGGGAGCATGGCAGCCCCAGCATTTT. Translated, it gives CASSRQGAWQPQHF.

This chain links TRBV9 with TRBJ2-7; D might be TRBD1 (5 bases). The V gene's germline CDR1 is SGDLS and CDR2 YYNGEE. This CDR3 region has 15 residues. Trimming left V 0 bases short and J 5 bases short, with 15 bases between. This CDR3 is CASSVGESRVHEQYF. CDR3 bases: TGTGCCAGCAGCGTAGGCGAATCCAGGGTCCACGAGCAGTACTTC.

The V gene is TRBV5-4, the J gene TRBJ2-1; TRBD2 aligns across 10 bases. Germline CDR1 SGHNT, CDR2 YYREEE (reference sequence). This CDR3 region has 15 residues. V was pared by 3 bases and J by 4 bases, with 4 bases of the junction left unmatched. CDR3 protein: CASSSLAGEYNEQFF. The CDR3 coding sequence is TGTGCCAGCAGCTCCCTAGCGGGAGAATACAATGAGCAGTTCTTC.

This chain joins TRBV7-9 and TRBJ2-7; tentative D call: TRBD1 (6 bases). Germline loops: CDR1 SEHNR, CDR2 FQNEAQ (reference sequence). The CDR3 is made up of 14 amino acids. Between the trimmed V and J ends, which lost 5 bases and 0 bases, there was a span of 11 bases. The CDR3 loop is CASSTRQDSYEQYF. For the CDR3, the DNA is TGTGCCAGCAGCACCCGACAGGACTCCTACGAGCAGTACTTC.

In its sample, this clone was seen once. V gene TRBV5-1 combines with J gene TRBJ2-5; D remains unclear. Germline assignment: CDR1 SGHRS and CDR2 YFSETQ. This CDR3 has 13 residues. V dropped 3 bases and J dropped 4 bases, with 10 bases sitting between them. For the CDR3, the DNA is TGCGCCAGCAGCTCTCAGTCCTTAGAGACCCAGTACTTC. As protein: CASSSQSLETQYF.

The chain recombines TRBV28 with TRBJ1-4; 7 nucleotides agree with TRBD1. The CDR3 runs to 15 residues. Looked up from germline, CDR1 is MDHEN and CDR2 is SYDVKM. V lost 6 bases to trimming and J lost 5 bases; unmatched junction nucleotides: 9. For the CDR3, the DNA is TGTGCCAGCAGGGACACCGGGACAGTGAATGAAAAACTGTTTTTT. It encodes CASRDTGTVNEKLFF.

The rearrangement links TRBV4-1 to TRBJ2-3, with TRBD2 matching over 9 bases. Germline loops: CDR1 MGHRA, CDR2 YSYEKL. This CDR3 has 18 amino acids. J gave up 0 bases and V 2 bases, and 9 bases lay outside the gene matches. This chain's CDR3 is CASSQSLAGGLSTDTQYF. DNA of the CDR3: TGCGCCAGCAGCCAATCCCTGGCGGGGGGGCTAAGCACAGATACGCAGTATTTT.

The rearrangement links TRBV6-5 to TRBJ2-7; D gene uncertain. The CDR3 is made up of 15 amino acids. CDR1 is MNHEY, CDR2 SVGAGI, per germline. V lost 8 bases, J lost 0 bases, and 17 bases lay in between. CDR3 in amino acids: CASLPSARSSYEQYF. The CDR3 bases are TGTGCCAGCCTCCCCTCAGCGAGAAGCTCCTACGAGCAGTACTTC.

This chain links TRBV10-3 with TRBJ1-2; no reliable D call. Trimming left V 6 bases short and J 5 bases short, with 16 bases between. The CDR3 has 14 residues. The germline gives CDR1 ENHRY, CDR2 SYGVKD. The CDR3 DNA sequence: TGTGCCATCAGCGCAGGTGGAGGAGAATATGGCTACACCTTC. This sequence encodes CAISAGGGEYGYTF.

The genes are TRBV28 and TRBJ2-6; TRBD1 is a possible D gene (5 bases). The CDR3 has 17 residues. The ends were cut back, 2 bases at V and 3 bases at J, with 14 bases in the middle. Germline lookup yields CDR1 MDHEN and CDR2 SYDVKM. The CDR3 coding sequence is TGTGCCAGCAGTTTAACACAGTTAAGGGGTGGGGCCAACGTCCTGACTTTC. It encodes CASSLTQLRGGANVLTF.

The rearrangement joins TRBV25-1 to TRBJ2-3; possible D gene TRBD1, 5 bases. This CDR3 has 13 residues. The germline V gene has CDR1 MGHDK and CDR2 SYGVNS. V dropped 6 bases and J dropped 2 bases, with 9 bases sitting between them. CDR3 loop: CASSRQFTDTQYF. In DNA, the CDR3 is TGTGCCAGCAGCCGACAGTTCACAGATACGCAGTATTTT.

J is TRBJ1-4 and V is TRBV5-1; 8 bases are shared with TRBD1. This CDR3 spans 15 amino acids. Germline V gene lookup returns CDR1 SGHRS and CDR2 YFSETQ. Unmatched junction bases numbered 5, after V lost 1 base and J lost 6 bases. CDR3 in DNA: TGCGCCAGCAGCTTGATAACAGGGGGTGATGAAAAACTGTTTTTT. It encodes CASSLITGGDEKLFF.

The rearrangement joins TRBV7-9 to TRBJ2-5, with TRBD1 identical over 9 bases. Germline V gene sequence: CDR1 SEHNR, CDR2 FQNEAQ (reference sequence). This CDR3 is built from 15 residues. The J segment lost 6 bases and the V segment lost 6 bases, leaving 11 bases of the junction unmatched. CDR3 protein: CASSLLPGQGQTQYF. The CDR3, as DNA: TGTGCCAGCAGTTTATTACCGGGACAGGGTCAGACCCAGTACTTC.

This sequence joins TRBV11-2 and TRBJ2-3, with 8 bases lining up with TRBD1. Germline CDR1 reads SGHAT; CDR2 reads FQNNGV. V was clipped by 5 bases and J by 2 bases; unmatched bases: 6. CDR3 length equals 15 residues. The DNA for the CDR3 is TGTGCCAGCAGCCGGGACAGGCACCCCACAGATACGCAGTATTTT. This codes for CASSRDRHPTDTQYF.

This chain links TRBV30 with TRBJ2-3, with TRBD2 identical over 11 bases. Unmatched junction bases numbered 4, after V lost 3 bases and J lost 5 bases. The germline gives CDR1 GTSNPN, CDR2 SVGIG (reference sequence). The CDR3 extends over 14 amino acids. Here the CDR3 DNA reads TGTGCCTGGAGCCTTACTAGCGGGAGAGATACGCAGTATTTT. It specifies CAWSLTSGRDTQYF.

The J gene is TRBJ2-5, the V gene TRBV2; 7 nucleotides match TRBD1. The CDR3 extends over 15 amino acids. Germline V gene data show CDR1 as SNHLY and CDR2 as FYNNEI. V lost 6 bases, J lost 8 bases, and 15 bases stayed unmatched. CDR3 nucleotides: TGTGCCAGCAGGGATGACAGGGCTGGAGTCGAAACCCAGTACTTC. Translation: CASRDDRAGVETQYF.

As to this clone: Other DNA sequences in the sample encode the same CDR3. This chain uses TRBV30 with TRBJ1-1; D gene ambiguous. Trimming stripped 3 bases from V and 1 base from J, with 6 bases between. The CDR3 has 12 amino acids. The V gene's germline CDR1 is GTSNPN and CDR2 SVGIG (reference sequence). The CDR3 coding sequence is TGTGCCTGGAGGCAGAGGAACACTGAAGCTTTCTTT. Translation gives CAWRQRNTEAFF.

This clone occurred once. The chain combines TRBV18 with TRBJ1-1, with TRBD1 matching over 8 bases. Germline CDR1 and CDR2: KGHSH and LQKENI. CDR3 size: 16 residues. V gave up 3 bases and J gave up 1 base; unmatched junction bases: 7. CDR3 nucleotides: TGTGCCAGCTCACCCATTTCGACAGGGGCGAACACTGAAGCTTTCTTT. Amino acids: CASSPISTGANTEAFF.

Details on this clone: The same CDR3 also results from other DNA sequences found in this sample. The chain recombines TRBV6-6 with TRBJ2-7; TRBD2 is a possible D gene (5 bases). CDR3 length: 13 amino acids. The germline V gene has CDR1 MNHNY and CDR2 SVGAGI (reference sequence). Trimming took 0 bases from V and 3 from J, leaving 6 bases between them. The CDR3 loop is CASSYSGNYEQYF. The CDR3 region has the DNA TGTGCCAGCAGTTACTCCGGGAACTACGAGCAGTACTTC.

Only one count was recorded for this clone. This chain uses TRBV21-1 with TRBJ1-5. TRBV21-1 corresponds to a pseudogene. This CDR3 is built from 16 residues. The CDR3 sequence: CASSHQKGYSNQPQHF. The CDR3 nucleotides are TGTGCCAGCAGCCACCAAAAGGGATATAGCAATCAGCCCCAGCATTTT.

The J gene is TRBJ2-6, the V gene TRBV19, with 8 bases aligning to TRBD2. Germline V gene data show CDR1 as LNHDA and CDR2 as SQIVND (reference sequence). V gave up 7 bases and J gave up 4 bases; unmatched junction bases: 6. CDR3 size: 15 residues. For the CDR3, the DNA is TGTGCCAGTAATCAGCGGGAGTTAGGGGCCAACGTCCTGACTTTC. This sequence encodes CASNQRELGANVLTF.